The source of this T cell receptor (beta chain) is a study of blood T cell repertoires in COVID-19. Study-level background: The United States, Italy and Spain supplied acute and convalescent COVID-19 samples. PBMCs, B-cell-depleted T cells, or T cells were the source of the cDNA or gDNA that made up the material.

Authors' analysis steps: Using reference gene primer amplification, nucleated cell counts were estimated. The assay was immunoSEQ multiplex PCR, and TCRdb's table has in-frame clones only and misses some. The V and J calls and the clone size are those of that table, but D and trimming were determined from the DNA. Of 160,000 or so clones listed, 65% to 85% were seen once; the top ten hold 11% to 15%. On this clone: At one end, the junction sequence differs from germline, possibly due to a read error.

Germline V lookup: CDR1 KGHDR, CDR2 SFDVKD. This CDR3 comprises 18 residues. The sequence came from a woman aged 80 or over with acute or convalescent COVID-19. The sample comprised peripheral blood. This chain joins TRBV24-1 and TRBJ2-6; D possibly corresponds to TRBD2 (6 bases). DNA for the CDR3: TGTGCCCCCAGGGTGGAGGGCGTAGAAAGGCTTGGGGCCAACGTCCTGACTTTC. Its protein is CAPRVEGVERLGANVLTF.